This T cell receptor (beta chain) was sequenced in a study of PD-1 blockade in classical Hodgkin lymphoma. The patients all showed relapse after autologous stem cell transplantation, while their brentuximab vedotin exposure varied. Sequencing used immunoSEQ multiplex PCR; TCRdb keeps in-frame clones, though not all of them. The table shows some 100,000 clones, with roughly 92% occurring only once. The CDR3 consists of 16 residues. The V and J ends lost 5 bases and 4 bases respectively, with 20 bases between them. Germline V gene sequence: CDR1 SEHNR, CDR2 FQNEAQ (reference sequence). The material sequenced was peripheral blood mononuclear cells (PBMCs), taken at baseline. This clonotype originated in a human donor with classical Hodgkin lymphoma. The rearrangement joins TRBV7-9 to TRBJ1-2; perhaps TRBD1 as D (5 bases). The CDR3, as DNA: TGTGCCAGCAGCCAAAGTCGGGGGACGGGGGGCTATGGCTACACCTTC. Translation gives CASSQSRGTGGYGYTF.